Listed below are T cell receptor beta chains from one sample, sequenced in a study of blood T cell repertoires in COVID-19. Data came from immunoSEQ multiplex PCR; TCRdb stores just in-frame clones and leaves some out. The table has some 200,000 clones, roughly four fifths seen once. Sequenced material: peripheral blood. The source of these receptors is a woman aged 80 or over with COVID-19, enrolled during active disease. The CDR3 runs from the conserved cysteine through the conserved F or W. Fields, in order: clone size, CDR3 length, D gene, J gene, V gene, CDR3 protein, CDR3 DNA. D genes are given only for firm matches. The size entry is marked missing in some rows and otherwise reads once, few, many or a size class.

>once|14|.|TRBJ2-2|TRBV20-1
CSASRGTNTGELFF
TGCAGTGCTAGTCGCGGCACGAACACCGGGGAGCTGTTTTTT
>.|14|.|TRBJ1-1|TRBV7-9
CASSLVSTRREAFF
TGTGCCAGCAGCTTAGTTTCTACCAGGCGTGAAGCTTTCTTT
>once|12|.|TRBJ2-7|TRBV6-6
CASSPTDYEQYF
TGTGCCAGCAGTCCGACAGACTACGAGCAGTACTTC
>.|15|.|TRBJ1-2|TRBV19
CASSASQVGNYGYTF
TGTGCCAGTAGTGCCAGTCAAGTGGGCAACTATGGCTACACCTTC
>.|12|.|TRBJ2-3|TRBV12-3/TRBV12-4
CASRLLTDTQYF
TGTGCCAGCCGTTTATTAACAGATACGCAGTATTTT
>many|13|TRBD1|TRBJ2-7|TRBV3-1/TRBV3-2
CASSQGTGYKQYF
TGTGCCAGCAGCCAAGGGACAGGGTATAAGCAGTACTTC
>once|16|.|TRBJ1-2|TRBV7-2
CASSLEGGWGGYGYTF
TGTGCCAGCAGCTTAGAAGGAGGCTGGGGGGGCTATGGCTACACCTTC
>few|10|.|TRBJ1-1|TRBV7-2
CASSQNEAFF
TGTGCCAGCAGCCAGAATGAAGCTTTCTTT
>.|14|TRBD2|TRBJ2-1|TRBV9
CASSVGGRGNEQFF
TGTGCCAGCAGCGTAGGTGGGAGGGGCAATGAGCAGTTCTTC
>.|12|.|TRBJ2-3|TRBV7-2
CASSQNTDTQYF
TGTGCCAGCAGCCAAAATACAGATACGCAGTATTTT
>.|17|TRBD2|TRBJ2-5|TRBV11-2
CASSLRGGGLAPSTQYF
TGTGCCAGCAGCCTACGGGGGGGCGGACTAGCGCCCTCGACCCAGTACTTC
>.|15|TRBD2|TRBJ2-1|TRBV7-9
CASSLRGSSYNEQFF
TGTGCCAGCAGCTTGCGCGGGAGCTCCTACAATGAGCAGTTCTTC
>few|13|.|TRBJ1-1|TRBV27
CASKDNGNTEAFF
TGTGCCAGCAAGGACAACGGGAACACTGAAGCTTTCTTT
>.|15|TRBD2|TRBJ2-3|TRBV5-4
CASSSASGEVDTQYF
TGTGCCAGCAGCTCGGCCAGCGGGGAGGTAGATACGCAGTATTTT
>.|16|.|TRBJ2-2|TRBV19
CASSRQGYSNTGELFF
TGTGCCAGTAGTCGGCAGGGATATTCGAACACCGGGGAGCTGTTTTTT
>few|17|.|TRBJ1-3|TRBV18
CASSPLGLTVSGNTIYF
TGTGCCAGCTCACCACTGGGGCTGACAGTCTCTGGAAACACCATATATTTT
>.|12|.|TRBJ1-1|TRBV2
CASRDRYTEAFF
TGTGCCAGCAGGGACAGATACACTGAAGCTTTCTTT
>.|15|.|TRBJ2-3|TRBV11-2
CASSFSRGKEDTQYF
TGTGCCAGCAGCTTCTCCAGGGGAAAGGAGGATACGCAGTATTTT
>.|13|.|TRBJ2-7|TRBV6-5
CASSYRETYEQYF
TGTGCCAGCAGTTACAGGGAGACTTACGAGCAGTACTTC
>many|14|.|TRBJ2-1|TRBV29-1
CSAESGYSYNEQFF
TGCAGCGCCGAGTCCGGGTACTCCTACAATGAGCAGTTCTTC
>.|14|TRBD2|TRBJ2-1|TRBV6-2/TRBV6-3
CASSFLAGWNEQFF
TGTGCCAGCAGTTTCCTAGCGGGATGGAATGAGCAGTTCTTC
>many|17|.|TRBJ2-6|TRBV10-3
CAIREQVPADGANVLTF
TGTGCCATCAGAGAACAGGTCCCGGCGGATGGGGCCAACGTCCTGACTTTC
>.|13|.|TRBJ1-2|TRBV28
CASSLSAGYGYTF
TGTGCCAGCAGTTTATCCGCCGGCTATGGCTACACCTTC
>.|15|.|TRBJ2-1|TRBV5-6
CASSLGPGAYNEQFF
TGTGCCAGCAGCTTGGGCCCAGGGGCGTACAATGAGCAGTTCTTC
>.|14|TRBD1|TRBJ2-7|TRBV5-1
CASSLGQGAYEQYF
TGCGCCAGCAGCTTAGGACAGGGGGCCTACGAGCAGTACTTC
>.|17|TRBD2|TRBJ2-1|TRBV27
CASSRNSGTSGYNEQFF
TGTGCCAGCAGTCGCAATTCCGGGACTAGCGGTTACAATGAGCAGTTCTTC
>.|15|TRBD1|TRBJ1-6|TRBV5-8
CASGQGSSYNSPLHF
TGTGCCAGCGGACAGGGGAGCTCCTATAATTCACCCCTCCACTTT